These 9 T cell receptor beta chains originate from one sample sequenced in a study of T cells after yellow fever vaccination. TCRdb independently ran MiXCR on the 5' RACE reads; one entry per CDR3 protein. The data contain about 630,000 distinct CDR3 sequences, about 12% of them singletons. The starting material was PBMCs, obtained on the day of the yellow fever booster vaccination. Source of these receptors: a man under 40 who received the YFV17D yellow fever vaccine.

The gene calls are TRBV5-1 and TRBJ1-2; a possible D gene is TRBD1 (5 bases). Germline assignment: CDR1 SGHRS and CDR2 YFSETQ. Trimming took off 0 bases at V and 7 bases at J, with 10 bases between the two ends. The CDR3 extends over 13 amino acids. This CDR3 is CASSLEGPGGYTF. The CDR3 bases are TGCGCCAGCAGCTTGGAGGGGCCGGGTGGCTACACCTTC.

This clonotype appeared a few times. CDR3 sequence reads: CASSYSIQGEQETQYF. The CDR3 nucleotides read TGTGCCAGCAGTTACTCGATTCAGGGGGAACAAGAGACCCAGTACTTC. The chain joins TRBV6-5 to TRBJ2-5; the match to TRBD1 covers 7 bases. V dropped 0 bases and J dropped 2; count of bases not matched to a gene: 6. CDR3 length: 16 residues. Germline loops: CDR1 MNHEY, CDR2 SVGAGI.

This clonotype was seen more than once but under ten times. The genes are TRBV27 and TRBJ1-6; weak D call: TRBD1 (6 bases). With 0 bases removed from V and 7 bases from J, the gap between germline ends came to 13 bases. CDR3 size: 16 residues. In germline, CDR1 is MNHEY, CDR2 SMNVEV (reference sequence). The CDR3 loop reads CASSLSTGSVNSPLHF. The CDR3 DNA sequence: TGTGCCAGCAGTTTATCAACAGGGTCGGTAAATTCACCCCTCCACTTT.

The chain is built from TRBV5-5 and TRBJ2-2; TRBD2 matches at 10 bases. Trimming at V came to 5 bases and at J to 3 bases, leaving 4 bases not matched to a gene. Germline CDR1 and CDR2: SGHKS and YYEKEE (reference sequence). The CDR3 length is 15 residues. CDR3 sequence (DNA): TGTGCCAGCAGGTCTAGCGGGAGCGACACCGGGGAGCTGTTTTTT. Translating it yields CASRSSGSDTGELFF.

This clonotype was picked up a small number of times. V gene TRBV11-1 combines with J gene TRBJ2-5; D not resolved. The V and J ends lost 4 bases and 5 bases respectively, with 26 bases between them. Germline V gene sequence: CDR1 SGHAT, CDR2 FQDESV (reference sequence). This CDR3 spans 18 amino acids. Written as DNA, the CDR3 is TGTGCCAGCAGCTCTACCTGGGCCTCTGGGGTTGCGAGGGAGACCCAGTACTTC. It translates to CASSSTWASGVARETQYF.

This clonotype was observed a handful of times. The chain couples TRBV3-1 to TRBJ2-5, with a tentative D call TRBD2 (6 bases). V was cut by 1 base and J by 4 bases, with 19 bases left in between. Per the germline V gene, CDR1 is LGHDT and CDR2 is YNNKEL (reference sequence). The CDR3 runs 17 residues. CDR3 in DNA: TGTGCCAGCAGCCAAGCTTTCTCGAGCGGGCCTGGAGAGACCCAGTACTTC. It encodes CASSQAFSSGPGETQYF.

The chain has TRBV6-2 or TRBV6-3 and TRBJ2-1; D could derive from TRBD1 or TRBD2 (5 bases each). There are 14 residues in the CDR3. CDR1 is MNHEY, CDR2 SVGEGT, per germline. V was clipped by 6 bases and J by 5 bases, with 14 bases between them. The CDR3 is CASSSGPRNNEQFF. The CDR3 DNA follows: TGTGCCAGCAGCTCGGGACCCCGGAACAATGAGCAGTTCTTC.

The genes are TRBV24-1 and TRBJ2-7, with 9 bases lining up with TRBD1. V was pared by 10 bases and J by 2 bases, with 5 bases of the junction left unmatched. The length of the CDR3 is 13 residues. Germline CDR1 is KGHDR and CDR2 is SFDVKD. In nucleotides, the CDR3 is TGTGCCACGGAAGGGACAGGGACCTACGAGCAGTACTTC. Translating it yields CATEGTGTYEQYF.

Only a few counts were recorded for this clonotype. This chain connects TRBV3-1 to TRBJ1-2; D is unresolved. Germline CDR1 is LGHDT and CDR2 is YNNKEL (reference sequence). The CDR3 covers 12 residues. With 7 bases removed from V and 0 bases from J, the gap between germline ends came to 6 bases. CDR3 in DNA: TGTGCCAGCAAGGATCCTAACTATGGCTACACCTTC. Amino acid sequence: CASKDPNYGYTF.